Following are 2 T cell receptor beta chains from one sample sequenced in a study of shared clonotypes between healthy human individuals. Method: immunoSEQ multiplex PCR; TCRdb's copy keeps in-frame clones and lacks some. The sample has a few million clones, around 90% seen once. Material: naive CD4+ T cells sorted from blood. As for subset: CD45RA+ positively selected. All receptors come from a man between 18 and 35 years old in good health.

With respect to this clone: The sample holds other DNA sequences that translate to the same CDR3. This chain joins TRBV2 and TRBJ1-5; 7 nucleotides match TRBD1. V trimming: 6 bases; J trimming: 6 bases; junction bases outside the gene matches: 11. The CDR3 totals 15 residues. From germline, CDR1 is SNHLY and CDR2 FYNNEI. The CDR3 DNA is TGTGCCAGCAGCCGAGACAGGGAGGTCAGTCAGCCCCAGCATTTT. Residues: CASSRDREVSQPQHF.

V is TRBV30 and J is TRBJ2-7; tentative D call: TRBD2 (5 bases). Germline V lookup: CDR1 GTSNPN, CDR2 SVGIG (reference sequence). V gave up 0 bases and J gave up 5 bases, with 11 bases separating them. CDR3 size: 13 residues. This chain's CDR3 is CAWSVEGRNEQYF. The CDR3, as DNA: TGTGCCTGGAGTGTAGAGGGCCGGAACGAGCAGTACTTC.